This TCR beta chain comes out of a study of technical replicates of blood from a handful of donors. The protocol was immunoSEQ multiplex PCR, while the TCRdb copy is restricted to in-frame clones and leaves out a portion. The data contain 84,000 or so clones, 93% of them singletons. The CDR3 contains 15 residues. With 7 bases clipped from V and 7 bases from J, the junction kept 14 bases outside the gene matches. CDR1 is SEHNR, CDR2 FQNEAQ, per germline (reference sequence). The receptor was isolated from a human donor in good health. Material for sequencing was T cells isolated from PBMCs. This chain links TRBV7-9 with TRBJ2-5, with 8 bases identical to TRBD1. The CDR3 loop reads CASIQGASGYWTQYF. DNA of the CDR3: TGTGCCAGCATCCAGGGGGCAAGCGGCTATTGGACCCAGTACTTC. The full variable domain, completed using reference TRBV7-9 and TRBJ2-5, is DTGVSQNPRHKITKRGQNVTFRCDPISEHNRLYWYRQTLGQGPEFLTYFQNEAQLEKSRLLSDRFSAERPKGSFSTLEIQRTEQGDSAMYLCASIQGASGYWTQYFGPGTRLLVL.